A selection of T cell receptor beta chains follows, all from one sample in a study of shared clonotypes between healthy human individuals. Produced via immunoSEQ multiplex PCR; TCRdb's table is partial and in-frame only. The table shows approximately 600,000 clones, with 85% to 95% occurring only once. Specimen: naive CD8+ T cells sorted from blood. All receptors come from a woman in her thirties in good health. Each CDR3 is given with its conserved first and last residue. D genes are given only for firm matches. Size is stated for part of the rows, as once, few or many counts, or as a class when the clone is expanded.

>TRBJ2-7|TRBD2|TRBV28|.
CASSLSGGYEQYF
TGTGCCAGCAGTTTATCGGGAGGCTACGAGCAGTACTTC
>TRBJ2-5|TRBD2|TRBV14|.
CASSLGTSGSGGKETQYF
TGTGCCAGCAGCCTCGGGACTAGCGGGAGCGGAGGGAAAGAGACCCAGTACTTC
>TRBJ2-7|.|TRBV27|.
CASSLGPSNTYEQYF
TGTGCCAGCAGTTTGGGTCCGAGTAACACCTACGAGCAGTACTTC
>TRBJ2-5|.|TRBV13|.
CASSLGQGKETQYF
TGTGCCAGCAGCTTAGGACAAGGAAAAGAGACCCAGTACTTC
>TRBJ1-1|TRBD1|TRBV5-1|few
CASSWTGDTEAFF
TGCGCCAGCAGCTGGACAGGGGATACTGAAGCTTTCTTT
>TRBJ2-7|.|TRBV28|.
CASSLRDEQYF
TGTGCCAGCAGTTTAAGGGACGAGCAGTACTTC
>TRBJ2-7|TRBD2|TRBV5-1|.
CASSLRSGGSSYEQYF
TGCGCCAGCAGCTTGAGGTCGGGGGGGAGCTCCTACGAGCAGTACTTC
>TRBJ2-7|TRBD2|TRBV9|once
CASSGYSSGKYYEQYF
TGTGCCAGCAGCGGCTACTCTAGCGGCAAATACTACGAGCAGTACTTC
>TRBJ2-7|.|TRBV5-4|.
CASSLVLGDEQYF
TGTGCCAGCAGCTTGGTTTTGGGGGACGAGCAGTACTTC
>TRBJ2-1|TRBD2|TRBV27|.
CASSIAGANEQFF
TGTGCCAGCAGTATAGCGGGAGCCAATGAGCAGTTCTTC
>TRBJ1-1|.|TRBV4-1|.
CASSPTGLNTEAFF
TGCGCCAGCAGCCCCACAGGCCTGAACACTGAAGCTTTCTTT
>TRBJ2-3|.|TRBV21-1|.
CASSKRDNGTDTQYF
TGTGCCAGCAGCAAAAGGGACAATGGCACAGATACGCAGTATTTT
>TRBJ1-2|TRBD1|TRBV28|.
CASSPAGTGSGYTF
TGTGCCAGCAGTCCTGCCGGGACAGGGTCGGGCTACACCTTC
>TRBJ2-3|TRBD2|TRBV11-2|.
CASSLVPGGPENTQYF
TGTGCCAGCAGCTTAGTTCCGGGAGGGCCTGAAAATACGCAGTATTTT
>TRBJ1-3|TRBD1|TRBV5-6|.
CASSWDRGSGNTIYF
TGTGCCAGCAGCTGGGACAGGGGCTCTGGAAACACCATATATTTT
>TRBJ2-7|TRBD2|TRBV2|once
CASSDLAGVVEEQYF
TGTGCCAGCAGTGATCTAGCGGGAGTCGTGGAGGAGCAGTACTTC
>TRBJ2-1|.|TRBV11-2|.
CASTTTTGLATPNNEQFF
TGTGCCAGCACCACCACAACGGGTTTGGCTACGCCGAACAATGAGCAGTTCTTC
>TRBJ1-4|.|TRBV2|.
CASSFSQGSDVTNEKLFF
TGTGCCAGCAGTTTTTCACAGGGATCGGATGTCACTAATGAAAAACTGTTTTTT
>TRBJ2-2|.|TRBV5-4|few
CASSSTGELFF
TGTGCCAGCAGCTCCACCGGGGAGCTGTTTTTT
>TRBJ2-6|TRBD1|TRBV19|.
CASSILTGEYSGANVLTF
TGTGCCAGTAGTATACTAACAGGGGAATATTCCGGGGCCAACGTCCTGACTTTC
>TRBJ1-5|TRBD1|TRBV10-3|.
CAISDGTGEGQPQHF
TGTGCCATCAGTGATGGGACAGGGGAAGGTCAGCCCCAGCATTTT
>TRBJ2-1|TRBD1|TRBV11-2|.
CASSLEYRGQGRNNEQFF
TGTGCCAGCAGCTTAGAGTACCGAGGACAGGGAAGGAACAATGAGCAGTTCTTC
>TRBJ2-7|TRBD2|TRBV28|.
CASSLSVAGVLNSYEQYF
TGTGCCAGCAGTTTATCGGTAGCGGGAGTATTAAATTCCTACGAGCAGTACTTC
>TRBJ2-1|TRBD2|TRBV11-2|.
CASSLGTSGYNEQFF
TGTGCCAGCAGCCTCGGGACTAGCGGATACAATGAGCAGTTCTTC
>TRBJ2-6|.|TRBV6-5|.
CASSYSQGSGANVLTF
TGTGCCAGCAGTTACTCACAGGGTTCTGGGGCCAACGTCCTGACTTTC
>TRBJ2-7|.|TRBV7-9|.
CASSLGGIEQYF
TGTGCCAGCAGCTTAGGGGGGATCGAGCAGTACTTC
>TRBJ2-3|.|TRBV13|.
CASSLEMSDTQYF
TGTGCCAGCAGCTTAGAGATGTCAGATACGCAGTATTTT
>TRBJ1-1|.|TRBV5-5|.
CASSLGKNTEAFF
TGTGCCAGCAGCTTGGGCAAGAACACTGAAGCTTTCTTT
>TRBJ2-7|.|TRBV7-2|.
CASSRRATGQTYEQYF
TGTGCCAGCAGCCGTAGGGCGACCGGACAGACCTACGAGCAGTACTTC
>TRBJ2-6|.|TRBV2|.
CASSEVGAGANVLTF
TGTGCCAGCAGTGAAGTGGGTGCTGGGGCCAACGTCCTGACTTTC
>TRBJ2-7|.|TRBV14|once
CASSQDVATEQYF
TGTGCCAGCAGCCAAGATGTCGCAACCGAGCAGTACTTC
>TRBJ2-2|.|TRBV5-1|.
CASSFETDPGTGELFF
TGCGCCAGCAGCTTCGAGACAGATCCCGGCACCGGGGAGCTGTTTTTT
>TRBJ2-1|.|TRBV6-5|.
CASWTLARPVNEQFF
TGTGCCAGCTGGACATTGGCTCGCCCGGTCAATGAGCAGTTCTTC
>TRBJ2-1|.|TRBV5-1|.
CASSSGKGTYNEQFF
TGCGCCAGCAGCTCAGGGAAAGGCACCTACAATGAGCAGTTCTTC
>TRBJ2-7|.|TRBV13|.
CASSQGTATYEQYF
TGTGCCAGCAGCCAAGGGACGGCTACCTACGAGCAGTACTTC
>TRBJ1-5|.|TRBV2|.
CASWTGTFNQPQHF
TGTGCCAGCTGGACGGGTACTTTCAATCAGCCCCAGCATTTT
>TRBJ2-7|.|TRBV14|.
CASSRGGPTYEQYF
TGTGCCAGCAGTAGAGGGGGTCCTACCTACGAGCAGTACTTC
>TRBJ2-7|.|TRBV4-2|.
CASSLASSSYEQYF
TGTGCCAGCAGCTTGGCTAGTAGCTCCTACGAGCAGTACTTC
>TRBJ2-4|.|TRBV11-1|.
CASRTALGIQYF
TGTGCCAGCCGGACGGCTCTAGGCATTCAGTACTTC
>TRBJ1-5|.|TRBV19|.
CASTWGMRNQPQHF
TGTGCCAGTACCTGGGGAATGCGAAATCAGCCCCAGCATTTT
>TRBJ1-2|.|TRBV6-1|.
CASSEWRSF
TGTGCCAGCAGTGAATGGAGGAGCTTC
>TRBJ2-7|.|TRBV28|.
CASTYGGYEQYF
TGTGCCAGCACCTATGGGGGCTACGAGCAGTACTTC
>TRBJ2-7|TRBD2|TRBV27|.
CASSRTSGTYEQYF
TGTGCCAGCAGCCGGACTAGCGGGACCTACGAGCAGTACTTC
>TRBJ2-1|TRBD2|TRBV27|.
CASSLGTSGRNEQFF
TGTGCCAGCAGTTTAGGGACTAGCGGGAGGAATGAGCAGTTCTTC
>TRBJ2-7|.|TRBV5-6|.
CASSLGGVGSEQYF
TGTGCCAGCAGCTTGGGAGGAGTCGGGAGCGAGCAGTACTTC
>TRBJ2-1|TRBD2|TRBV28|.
CASSLDVLAGGGNEQFF
TGTGCCAGCAGTTTAGACGTTCTAGCGGGAGGCGGCAATGAGCAGTTCTTC
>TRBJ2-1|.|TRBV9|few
CASSVEDNNNEQFF
TGTGCCAGCAGCGTAGAGGATAATAACAATGAGCAGTTCTTC
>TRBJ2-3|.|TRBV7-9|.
CASSLALRGGTTDTQYF
TGTGCCAGCAGCTTAGCGTTAAGGGGGGGTACCACAGATACGCAGTATTTT
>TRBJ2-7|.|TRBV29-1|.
CSVELREDEQYF
TGCAGCGTTGAACTGCGGGAAGACGAGCAGTACTTC
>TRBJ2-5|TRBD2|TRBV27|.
CASKGLAVSRETQYF
TGTGCCAGCAAGGGACTAGCGGTGTCGAGAGAGACCCAGTACTTC
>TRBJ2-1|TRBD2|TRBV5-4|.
CASPLPSGGEQFF
TGTGCCAGTCCCCTCCCCAGCGGGGGTGAGCAGTTCTTC
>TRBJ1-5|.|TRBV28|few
CASSLRQYNQPQHF
TGTGCCAGCAGTTTACGGCAGTACAATCAGCCCCAGCATTTT
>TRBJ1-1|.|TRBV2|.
CASSDSAAVHTEAFF
TGTGCCAGCAGTGATTCGGCGGCGGTCCACACTGAAGCTTTCTTT
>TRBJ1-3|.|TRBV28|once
CASSLSGFGNTIYF
TGTGCCAGCAGTTTGTCGGGGTTTGGAAACACCATATATTTT
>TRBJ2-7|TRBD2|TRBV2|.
CASSEVASGRGEQYF
TGTGCCAGCAGTGAAGTCGCTAGCGGGAGAGGCGAGCAGTACTTC
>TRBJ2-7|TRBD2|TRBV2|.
CASSAGTSGIYEQYF
TGTGCCAGCAGCGCCGGGACTAGCGGGATCTACGAGCAGTACTTC
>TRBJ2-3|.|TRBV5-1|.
CASSPLPQSADTQYF
TGCGCCAGCAGCCCGCTCCCTCAATCGGCAGATACGCAGTATTTT